The rows below give T cell receptor beta chains drawn from one sample of a study of T cells in Graves' hyperthyroidism and ophthalmopathy. TCRdb independently ran MiXCR on the multiplex PCR reads; one entry per CDR3 protein. The sample yields about 380,000 distinct CDR3 sequences, roughly 13% seen once. The sequenced sample consisted of blood. The receptors here all came from a man aged 25-45 years with Graves' hyperthyroidism that later progressed to Graves' ophthalmopathy. CDR3s include the opening cysteine and the closing phenylalanine or tryptophan. Each record gives: V gene, J gene, clone size, D gene, CDR3 protein, CDR3 DNA. The D gene is left open where the match is weak. Part of the rows lack a size; the others show once, few, many or a class for expanded clones.

>TRBV6-1|TRBJ2-7|many|NA
CASSTRDVSSSEQYF
TGTGCCAGCAGCACCAGGGACGTCAGTTCTAGCGAGCAGTACTTC
>TRBV12-3/TRBV12-4|TRBJ2-5|few|TRBD1
CASSLSGDRVETQYF
TGTGCCAGCAGTTTAAGTGGGGACAGGGTCGAGACCCAGTACTTC
>TRBV24-1|TRBJ2-1|few|TRBD1
CATSDAPGQVAFEQFF
TGTGCCACCAGTGATGCCCCGGGACAGGTGGCATTCGAGCAGTTCTTC
>TRBV20-1|TRBJ1-2|few|NA
CSDRDRSDGRYTF
TGCAGTGATAGAGATCGGAGCGATGGGCGGTACACCTTC
>TRBV6-5|TRBJ1-1|many|NA
CASSYEAEVGNTEAFF
TGTGCCAGCAGTTACGAGGCTGAAGTAGGGAACACTGAAGCTTTCTTT
>TRBV28|TRBJ1-3|many|NA
CASSLGFSGNTIYF
TGTGCCAGCAGTTTAGGATTCTCTGGAAACACCATATATTTT
>TRBV29-1|TRBJ2-7|many|TRBD1
CSVETGDSYEQYF
TGCAGCGTTGAGACAGGGGACTCCTACGAGCAGTACTTC
>TRBV7-2|TRBJ2-1|many|TRBD2
CASSLVGTSGGYNEQFF
TGTGCCAGCAGCTTAGTGGGGACTAGCGGTGGCTACAATGAGCAGTTCTTC
>TRBV6-1|TRBJ2-3|many|TRBD1
CASSVAQGSTDTQYF
TGTGCCAGCAGTGTAGCACAGGGGTCCACAGATACGCAGTATTTT
>TRBV6-2/TRBV6-3|TRBJ1-1|many|NA
CASSSLWDTEAFF
TGTGCCAGCAGTTCATTATGGGACACTGAAGCTTTCTTT
>TRBV6-2/TRBV6-3|TRBJ2-1|many|NA
CASSYSRGNEQFF
TGTGCCAGCAGTTACTCGAGGGGGAATGAGCAGTTCTTC
>TRBV19|TRBJ1-1|many|TRBD1
CASSTGQGGTEAFF
TGTGCCAGTAGTACGGGACAGGGAGGAACTGAAGCTTTCTTT
>TRBV5-1|TRBJ1-4|NA|NA
CASCRTVNEKLFF
TGCGCCAGCTGCCGAACAGTTAATGAAAAACTGTTTTTT
>TRBV24-1|TRBJ2-5|many|TRBD1
CATSEPTGGRETQYF
TGTGCCACCAGTGAACCGACAGGGGGACGAGAGACCCAGTACTTC
>TRBV19|TRBJ2-4|NA|TRBD1
CASSINDRGVPKNIQYF
TGTGCCAGTAGTATCAACGACAGGGGCGTACCCAAAAACATTCAGTACTTC
>TRBV6-6|TRBJ1-1|few|NA
CASSYSPGTNTEAFF
TGTGCCAGCAGTTACTCTCCGGGGACGAACACTGAAGCTTTCTTT
>TRBV28|TRBJ1-6|many|NA
CASSLHATPYNSPLHF
TGTGCCAGCAGTTTACACGCAACCCCCTATAATTCACCCCTCCACTTT
>TRBV28|TRBJ2-7|NA|TRBD1
CASSGTGEYEQYF
TGTGCCAGCAGTGGGACAGGGGAGTACGAGCAGTACTTC
>TRBV9|TRBJ2-3|many|NA
CASSVGRREGADTQYF
TGTGCCAGCAGCGTAGGTAGGAGGGAGGGGGCAGATACGCAGTATTTT
>TRBV20-1|TRBJ2-3|many|TRBD2
CSAYSSGGPGDTQYF
TGCAGTGCCTATTCTAGCGGGGGGCCGGGAGATACGCAGTATTTT
>TRBV19|TRBJ1-3|few|NA
CASALSSGNTIYF
TGTGCCAGCGCCCTTAGCTCTGGAAACACCATATATTTT
>TRBV5-1|TRBJ2-2|NA|NA
CASSLGRTVAGELFF
TGCGCCAGCAGCTTGGGGCGGACAGTGGCCGGGGAGCTGTTTTTT
>TRBV7-9|TRBJ2-3|many|NA
CASSPARGADTQYF
TGTGCCAGCAGCCCGGCCCGGGGCGCAGATACGCAGTATTTT
>TRBV11-3|TRBJ2-7|many|NA
CASSLTYEQYF
TGTGCCAGCAGTTTAACCTACGAGCAGTACTTC
>TRBV12-5|TRBJ2-7|many|NA
CASGPDTLYEQYF
TGTGCTAGTGGTCCCGACACTCTCTACGAGCAGTACTTC
>TRBV27|TRBJ1-1|many|NA
CASSLNLDSPEAFF
TGTGCCAGCAGTCTAAACTTAGACAGCCCTGAAGCTTTCTTT
>TRBV28|TRBJ2-3|few|TRBD2
CASSFGTSGGYTDTQYF
TGTGCCAGCAGTTTTGGGACTAGCGGGGGTTACACAGATACGCAGTATTTT
>TRBV13|TRBJ1-1|few|TRBD1
CASRRTGNTEAFF
TGTGCCAGCAGAAGGACAGGGAACACTGAAGCTTTCTTT
>TRBV7-2|TRBJ1-5|many|NA
CASSRGTGEPQHF
TGTGCCAGCAGCCGGGGGACCGGGGAACCCCAGCATTTT
>TRBV5-1|TRBJ1-2|NA|TRBD1
CASSSGTGVGYTF
TGCGCCAGCAGCTCCGGGACAGGGGTTGGCTACACCTTC
>TRBV30|TRBJ1-2|NA|TRBD1
CAWSAGGAQGYTF
TGTGCCTGGAGTGCAGGGGGCGCCCAGGGCTACACCTTC
>TRBV5-5|TRBJ2-7|few|TRBD1
CASSLHGGQGLYEQYF
TGTGCCAGCAGCTTGCACGGGGGACAGGGCCTCTACGAGCAGTACTTC
>TRBV29-1|TRBJ2-3|NA|NA
CSVSGPTDTQYF
TGCAGCGTATCGGGCCCGACAGATACGCAGTATTTT
>TRBV20-1|TRBJ1-5|NA|TRBD1
CSAVDYRGMENNQPQHF
TGCAGTGCTGTTGATTACAGGGGGATGGAGAACAATCAGCCCCAGCATTTT
>TRBV20-1|TRBJ1-4|many|NA
CSAPRPTAMLEKLFF
TGCAGTGCCCCGAGGCCCACAGCAATGTTAGAAAAACTGTTTTTT
>TRBV7-2|TRBJ2-4|many|NA
CASSLEAGLAKNIQYF
TGTGCCAGCAGCTTAGAGGCAGGTCTAGCCAAAAACATTCAGTACTTC
>TRBV7-9|TRBJ2-3|many|NA
CASLPQTYSTDTQYF
TGTGCCAGCCTCCCCCAGACTTATAGCACAGATACGCAGTATTTT
>TRBV2|TRBJ2-1|many|TRBD2
CASSQTGTSFNEQFF
TGTGCCAGCAGCCAAACCGGGACTAGCTTCAATGAGCAGTTCTTC
>TRBV30|TRBJ1-6|many|NA
CAWSIQGDSPLHF
TGTGCCTGGAGTATACAGGGAGATTCACCCCTCCACTTT
>TRBV13|TRBJ1-6|NA|TRBD1
CASSLASGGNSPLHF
TGTGCCAGCAGCTTAGCTTCAGGGGGAAATTCACCCCTCCACTTT
>TRBV6-1|TRBJ1-2|few|NA
CASSFRTAYGYTF
TGTGCCAGCAGTTTCCGGACAGCATATGGCTACACCTTC
>TRBV18|TRBJ2-5|many|NA
CASSAPGVIETQYF
TGTGCCAGCTCAGCCCCTGGGGTCATAGAGACCCAGTACTTC
>TRBV12-3/TRBV12-4|TRBJ2-7|many|NA
CASSPGDEQYF
TGTGCCAGCAGCCCCGGGGACGAGCAGTACTTC
>TRBV5-1|TRBJ2-3|many|NA
CASSFGPGADTQYF
TGCGCCAGCAGCTTCGGCCCGGGAGCAGATACGCAGTATTTT
>TRBV12-3/TRBV12-4|TRBJ1-4|many|TRBD1
CASSLEGAATNEKLFF
TGTGCCAGCAGTTTAGAGGGGGCGGCAACTAATGAAAAACTGTTTTTT
>TRBV28|TRBJ2-7|many|NA
CASSESGRSYEQYF
TGTGCCAGCAGTGAATCGGGACGGAGCTACGAGCAGTACTTC
>TRBV3-1|TRBJ1-1|many|NA
CASSQLGNTEAFF
TGTGCCAGCAGCCAACTAGGGAACACTGAAGCTTTCTTT